This T cell receptor beta chain originates from a study of cytomegalovirus exposure and HLA in healthy donors. Study outcomes and limitations: A later look showed TCR association rates differing by HLA locus, highest for DRB1 and lowest for HLA-C.

The PCR employed 60 Vbeta primers together with 13 Jbeta primers. The table came from immunoSEQ multiplex PCR; TCRdb's copy has only in-frame clones and leaves some out. Among about 130,000 clones listed, roughly 74% were seen once. There are 15 residues in the CDR3. The V gene end was trimmed by 0 bases and the J gene end by 4 bases; junction bases not matched to a gene: 5. CDR1 and CDR2 (germline): SGHRS, YFSETQ. Of note for this clone: Its antigen is unidentified.

This sequence joins TRBV5-1 and TRBJ1-2, with 8 bases lining up with TRBD1. Sequenced sample: PBMCs. This receptor was obtained from a woman between 45 and 65 years old in good health and CMV-seropositive. The CDR3 loop is CASSLEGQGVYGYTF. The CDR3 bases are TGCGCCAGCAGCTTGGAAGGACAGGGAGTCTATGGCTACACCTTC.